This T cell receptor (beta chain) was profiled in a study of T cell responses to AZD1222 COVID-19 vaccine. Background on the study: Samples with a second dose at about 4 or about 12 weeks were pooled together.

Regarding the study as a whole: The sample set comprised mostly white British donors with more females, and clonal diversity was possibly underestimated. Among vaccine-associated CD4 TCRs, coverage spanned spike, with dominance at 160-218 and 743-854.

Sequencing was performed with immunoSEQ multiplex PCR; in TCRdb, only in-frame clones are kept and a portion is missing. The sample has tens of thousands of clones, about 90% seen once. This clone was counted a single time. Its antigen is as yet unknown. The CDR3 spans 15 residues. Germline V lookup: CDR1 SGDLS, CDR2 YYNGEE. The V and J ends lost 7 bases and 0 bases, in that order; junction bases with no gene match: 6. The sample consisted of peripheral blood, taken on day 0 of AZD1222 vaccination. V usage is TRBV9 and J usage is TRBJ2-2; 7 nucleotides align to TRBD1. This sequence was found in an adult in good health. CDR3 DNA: TGTGCCAGCGCCACCGGGACAGCGAACACCGGGGAGCTGTTTTTT. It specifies CASATGTANTGELFF.